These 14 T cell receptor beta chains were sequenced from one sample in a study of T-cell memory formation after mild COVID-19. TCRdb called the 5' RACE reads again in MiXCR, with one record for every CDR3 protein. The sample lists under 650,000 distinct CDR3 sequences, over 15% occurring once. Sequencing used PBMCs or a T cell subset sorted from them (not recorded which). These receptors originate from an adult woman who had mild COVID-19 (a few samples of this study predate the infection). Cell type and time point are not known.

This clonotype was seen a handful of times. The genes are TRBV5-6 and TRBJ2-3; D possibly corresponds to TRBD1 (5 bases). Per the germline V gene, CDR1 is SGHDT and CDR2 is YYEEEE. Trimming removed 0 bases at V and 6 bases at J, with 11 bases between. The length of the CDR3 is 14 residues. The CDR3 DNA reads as TGTGCCAGCAGCTTGGGACAGCTCAGGGATACGCAGTATTTT. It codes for CASSLGQLRDTQYF.

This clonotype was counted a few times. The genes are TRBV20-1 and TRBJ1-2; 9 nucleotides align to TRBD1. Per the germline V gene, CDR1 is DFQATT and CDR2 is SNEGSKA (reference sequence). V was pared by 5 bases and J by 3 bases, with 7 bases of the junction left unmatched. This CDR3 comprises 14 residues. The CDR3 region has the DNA TGCAGTGCTGAGTCCGGGACAGGGCACTATGGCTACACCTTC. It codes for CSAESGTGHYGYTF.

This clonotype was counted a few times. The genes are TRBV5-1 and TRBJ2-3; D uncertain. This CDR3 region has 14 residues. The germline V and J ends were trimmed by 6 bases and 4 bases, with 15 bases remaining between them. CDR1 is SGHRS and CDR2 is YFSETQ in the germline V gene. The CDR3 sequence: CASTLARSADTQYF. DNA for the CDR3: TGCGCCAGCACCCTCGCAAGGAGCGCAGATACGCAGTATTTT. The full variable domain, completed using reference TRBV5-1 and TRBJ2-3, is KAGVTQTPRYLIKTRGQQVTLSCSPISGHRSVSWYQQTPGQGLQFLFEYFSETQRNKGNFPGRFSGRQFSNSRSEMNVSTLELGDSALYLCASTLARSADTQYFGPGTRLTVL.

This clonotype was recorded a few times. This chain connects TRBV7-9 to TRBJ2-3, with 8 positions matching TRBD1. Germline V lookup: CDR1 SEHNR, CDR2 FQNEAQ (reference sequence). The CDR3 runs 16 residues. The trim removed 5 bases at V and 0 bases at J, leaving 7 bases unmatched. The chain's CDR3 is CASSDRDRTSTDTQYF. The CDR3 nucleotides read TGTGCCAGCAGCGACAGGGACAGGACGAGCACAGATACGCAGTATTTT.

The DNA of the CDR3 is TGTGCCAGCAGTTACGCTGGCTACGAGCAGTACTTC. It yields the protein CASSYAGYEQYF. The chain employs TRBV6-5 and TRBJ2-7, with unresolved D. This CDR3 is built from 12 residues. The V end lost 2 bases, the J end lost 3 bases, and 5 bases lay between the germline ends. CDR1 and CDR2 from the germline V gene are MNHEY and SVGAGI.

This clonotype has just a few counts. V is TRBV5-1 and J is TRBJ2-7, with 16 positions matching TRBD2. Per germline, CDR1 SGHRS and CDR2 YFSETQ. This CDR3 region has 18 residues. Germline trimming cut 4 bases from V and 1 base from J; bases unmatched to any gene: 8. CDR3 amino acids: CASSQAGTSGRGSYEQYF. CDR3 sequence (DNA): TGCGCCAGCAGCCAGGCCGGGACTAGCGGGAGGGGTTCCTACGAGCAGTACTTC.

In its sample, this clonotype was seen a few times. CDR3 sequence (DNA): TGTGCCACCAGTGATTTTGAGCCGAGCTCCTACAATGAGCAGTTCTTC. Translating it yields CATSDFEPSSYNEQFF. The rearrangement uses TRBV24-1 and TRBJ2-1; unclear D gene. This CDR3 is 16 amino acids long. Germline V gene data show CDR1 as KGHDR and CDR2 as SFDVKD. Trimming removed 1 base from V and 0 bases from J, with 9 bases in between.

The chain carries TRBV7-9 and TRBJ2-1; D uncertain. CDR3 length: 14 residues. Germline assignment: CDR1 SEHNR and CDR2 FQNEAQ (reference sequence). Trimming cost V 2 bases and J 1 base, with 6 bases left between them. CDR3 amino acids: CASSLSTSYNEQFF. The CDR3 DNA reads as TGTGCCAGCAGCTTATCCACGTCCTACAATGAGCAGTTCTTC.

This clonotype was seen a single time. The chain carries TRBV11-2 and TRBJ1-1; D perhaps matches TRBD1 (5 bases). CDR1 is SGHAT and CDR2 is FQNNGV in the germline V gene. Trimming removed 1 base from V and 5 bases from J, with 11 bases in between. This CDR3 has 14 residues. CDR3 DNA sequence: TGTGCCAGCAGCTTAGTTGGGGGGACGACTGAAGCTTTCTTT. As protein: CASSLVGGTTEAFF. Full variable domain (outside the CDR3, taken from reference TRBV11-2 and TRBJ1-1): EAGVAQSPRYKIIEKRQSVAFWCNPISGHATLYWYQQILGQGPKLLIQFQNNGVVDDSQLPKDRFSAERLKGVDSTLKIQPAKLEDSAVYLCASSLVGGTTEAFFGQGTRLTVV.

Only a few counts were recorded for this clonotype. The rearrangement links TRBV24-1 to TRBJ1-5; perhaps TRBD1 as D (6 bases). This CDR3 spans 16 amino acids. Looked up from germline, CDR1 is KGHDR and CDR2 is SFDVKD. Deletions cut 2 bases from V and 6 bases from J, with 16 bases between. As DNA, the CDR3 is TGTGCCACCAGTGATTCCTCCAGGGGATCGGGTCAGCCCCAGCATTTT. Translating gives CATSDSSRGSGQPQHF.

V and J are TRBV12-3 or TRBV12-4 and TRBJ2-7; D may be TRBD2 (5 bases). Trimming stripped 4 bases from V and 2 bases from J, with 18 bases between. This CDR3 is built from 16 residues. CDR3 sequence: CASSSPHRGPPYEQYF. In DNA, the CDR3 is TGTGCCAGCAGTTCACCCCACCGGGGTCCCCCCTACGAGCAGTACTTC.

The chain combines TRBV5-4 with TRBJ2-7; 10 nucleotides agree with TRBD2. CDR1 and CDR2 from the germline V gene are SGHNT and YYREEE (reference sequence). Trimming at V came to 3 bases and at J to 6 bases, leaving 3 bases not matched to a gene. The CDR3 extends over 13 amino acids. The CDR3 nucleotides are TGTGCCAGCAGCTCCACTAGCGGGGTCGAGCAGTACTTC. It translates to CASSSTSGVEQYF. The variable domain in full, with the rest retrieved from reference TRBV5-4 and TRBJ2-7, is ETGVTQSPTHLIKTRGQQVTLRCSSQSGHNTVSWYQQALGQGPQFIFQYYREEENGRGNFPPRFSGLQFPNYSSELNVNALELDDSALYLCASSSTSGVEQYFGPGTRLTVT.

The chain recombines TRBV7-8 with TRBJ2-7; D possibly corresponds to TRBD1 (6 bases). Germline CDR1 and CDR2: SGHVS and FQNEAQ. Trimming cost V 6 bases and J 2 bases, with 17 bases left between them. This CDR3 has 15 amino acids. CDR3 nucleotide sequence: TGTGCCAGCAGATTAAAGGTGGACAGCCCCTACGAGCAGTACTTC. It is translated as CASRLKVDSPYEQYF.

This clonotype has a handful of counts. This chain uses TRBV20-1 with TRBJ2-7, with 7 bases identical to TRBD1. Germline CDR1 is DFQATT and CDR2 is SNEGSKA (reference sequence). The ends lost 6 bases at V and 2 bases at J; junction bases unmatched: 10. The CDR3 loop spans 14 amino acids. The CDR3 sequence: CSARPFGTAYEQYF. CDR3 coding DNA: TGCAGTGCACGACCTTTCGGGACAGCCTACGAGCAGTACTTC.